This TCR beta chain was sequenced in a study of identical twins. Points from the study as a whole: Sequences that were out-of-frame, alpha and twin-shared displayed an excess of low generation probability.

V dropped 0 bases and J dropped 5 bases, with 13 bases sitting between them. Looked up from germline, CDR1 is MNHEY and CDR2 is SVGAGI. This CDR3 has 15 residues. TCRdb itself ran the 5' RACE reads through MiXCR, one entry per CDR3 protein. The profile shows hundreds of thousands of distinct CDR3 sequences, about 7.5% of them singletons. This clonotype was observed a handful of times. The antigen is not known. These data also featured in a second study, about yellow fever vaccine responses in identical twins. That paper adds: Twins' vaccine T cell responses were reported to seem partly convergent and partly personalized.

This TCR was sampled from a woman aged 18-35 years in good health. V is TRBV6-5 and J is TRBJ2-5, with D possibly matching TRBD1 (6 bases). The sample was CD8+ T cells sorted from blood. The CDR3 region has the DNA TGTGCCAGCAGTTACTCGCCTCTTGGGGGCGAGACCCAGTACTTC. It codes for CASSYSPLGGETQYF.